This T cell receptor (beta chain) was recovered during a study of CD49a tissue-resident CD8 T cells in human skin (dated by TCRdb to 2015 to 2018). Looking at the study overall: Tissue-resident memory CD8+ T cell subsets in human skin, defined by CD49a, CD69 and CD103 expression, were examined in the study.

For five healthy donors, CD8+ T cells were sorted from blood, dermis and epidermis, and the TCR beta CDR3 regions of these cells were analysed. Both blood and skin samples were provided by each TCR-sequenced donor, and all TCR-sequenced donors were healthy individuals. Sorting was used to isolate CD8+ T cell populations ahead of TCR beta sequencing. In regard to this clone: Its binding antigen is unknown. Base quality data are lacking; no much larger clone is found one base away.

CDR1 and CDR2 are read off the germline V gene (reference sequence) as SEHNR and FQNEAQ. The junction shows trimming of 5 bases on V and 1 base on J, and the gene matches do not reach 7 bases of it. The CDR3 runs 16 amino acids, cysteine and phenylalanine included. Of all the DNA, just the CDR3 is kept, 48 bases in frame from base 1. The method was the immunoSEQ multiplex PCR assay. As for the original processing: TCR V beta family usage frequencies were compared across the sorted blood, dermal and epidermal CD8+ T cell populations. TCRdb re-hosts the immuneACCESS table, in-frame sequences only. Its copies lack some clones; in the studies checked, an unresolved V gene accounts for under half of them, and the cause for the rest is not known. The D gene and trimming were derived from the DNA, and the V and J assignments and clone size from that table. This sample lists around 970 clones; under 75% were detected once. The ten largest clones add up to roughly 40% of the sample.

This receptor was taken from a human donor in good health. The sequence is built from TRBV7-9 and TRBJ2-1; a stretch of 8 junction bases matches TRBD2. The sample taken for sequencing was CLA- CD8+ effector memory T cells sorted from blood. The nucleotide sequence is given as TGTGCCAGCAGCCCCGTAGCGGGGCCTTCCTACAATGAGCAGTTCTTC. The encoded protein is CASSPVAGPSYNEQFF.